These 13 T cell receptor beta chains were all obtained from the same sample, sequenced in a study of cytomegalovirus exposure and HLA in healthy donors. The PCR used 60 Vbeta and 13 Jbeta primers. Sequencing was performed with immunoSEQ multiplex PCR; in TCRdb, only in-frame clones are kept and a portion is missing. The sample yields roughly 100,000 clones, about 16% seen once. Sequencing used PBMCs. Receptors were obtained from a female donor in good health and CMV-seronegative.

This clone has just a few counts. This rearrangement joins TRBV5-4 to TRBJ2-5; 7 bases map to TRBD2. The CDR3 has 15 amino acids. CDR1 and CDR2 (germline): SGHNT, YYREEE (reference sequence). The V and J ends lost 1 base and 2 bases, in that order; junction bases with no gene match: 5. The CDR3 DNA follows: TGTGCCAGCAGCTTGACGGGGACTACACAAGAGACCCAGTACTTC. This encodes CASSLTGTTQETQYF.

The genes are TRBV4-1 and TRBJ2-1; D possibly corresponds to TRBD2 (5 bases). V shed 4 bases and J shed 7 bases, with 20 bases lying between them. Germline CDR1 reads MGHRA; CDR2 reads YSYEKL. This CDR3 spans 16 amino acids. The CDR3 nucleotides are TGCGCCAGCAGCCGCGGGCCCCCTCTAAGCCTTAATGAGCAGTTCTTC. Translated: CASSRGPPLSLNEQFF.

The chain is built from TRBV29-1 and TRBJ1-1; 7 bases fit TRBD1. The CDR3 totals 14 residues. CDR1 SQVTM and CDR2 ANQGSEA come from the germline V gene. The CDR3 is CNVAKGAMNTEAFF. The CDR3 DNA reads TGCAACGTAGCCAAGGGGGCCATGAACACTGAAGCTTTCTTT. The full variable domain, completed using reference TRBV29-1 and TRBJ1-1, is SAVISQKPSRDICQRGTSLTIQCQVDSQVTMMFWYRQQPGQSLTLIATANQGSEATYESGFVIDKFPISRPNLTFSTLTVSNMSPEDSSIYLCNVAKGAMNTEAFFGQGTRLTVV.

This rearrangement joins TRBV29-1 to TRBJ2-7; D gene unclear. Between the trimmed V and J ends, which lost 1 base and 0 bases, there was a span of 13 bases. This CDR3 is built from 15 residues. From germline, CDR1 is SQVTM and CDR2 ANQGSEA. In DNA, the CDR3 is TGCAGCGTTGAAGCATTTGTACAGTTCTCCTACGAGCAGTACTTC. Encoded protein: CSVEAFVQFSYEQYF.

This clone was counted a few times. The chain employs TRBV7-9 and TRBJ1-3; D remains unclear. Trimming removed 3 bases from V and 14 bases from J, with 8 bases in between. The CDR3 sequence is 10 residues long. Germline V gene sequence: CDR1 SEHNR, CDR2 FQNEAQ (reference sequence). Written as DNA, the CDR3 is TGTGCCAGCAGCTTGACTACGTTATATTTT. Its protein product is CASSLTTLYF.

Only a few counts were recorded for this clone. CDR3 protein: CASSPRQAANEKLFF. The CDR3 bases are TGTGCCAGCAGCCCCCGACAGGCTGCCAATGAAAAACTGTTTTTT. The rearrangement uses TRBV9 and TRBJ1-4, with a possible D match to TRBD1 (6 bases). V lost 4 bases to trimming and J lost 5 bases, with 15 bases between them. Germline loops: CDR1 SGDLS, CDR2 YYNGEE. This CDR3 has 15 residues.

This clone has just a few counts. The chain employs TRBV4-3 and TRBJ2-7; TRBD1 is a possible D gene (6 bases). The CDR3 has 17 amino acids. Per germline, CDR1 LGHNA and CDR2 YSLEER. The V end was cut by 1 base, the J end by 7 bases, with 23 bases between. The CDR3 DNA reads TGCGCCAGCAGCCAAGGGGGGCAGGGCCTCGGGCCCGGGGAGCAGTACTTC. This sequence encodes CASSQGGQGLGPGEQYF.

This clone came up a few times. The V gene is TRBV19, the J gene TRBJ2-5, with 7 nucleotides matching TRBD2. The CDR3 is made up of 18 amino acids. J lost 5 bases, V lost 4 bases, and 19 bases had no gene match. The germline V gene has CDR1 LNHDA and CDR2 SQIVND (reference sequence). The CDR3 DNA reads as TGTGCCAGTAGTAACCCCCTTAGCGGGCCCCCGTACACGGAGACCCAGTACTTC. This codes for CASSNPLSGPPYTETQYF.

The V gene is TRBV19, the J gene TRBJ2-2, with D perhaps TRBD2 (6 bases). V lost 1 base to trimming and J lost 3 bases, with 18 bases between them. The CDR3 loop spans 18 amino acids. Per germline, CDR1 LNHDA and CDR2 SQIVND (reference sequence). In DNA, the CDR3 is TGTGCCAGTAGTATAGGCCTTCGGAGGGGAGGTGACACCGGGGAGCTGTTTTTT. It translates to CASSIGLRRGGDTGELFF.

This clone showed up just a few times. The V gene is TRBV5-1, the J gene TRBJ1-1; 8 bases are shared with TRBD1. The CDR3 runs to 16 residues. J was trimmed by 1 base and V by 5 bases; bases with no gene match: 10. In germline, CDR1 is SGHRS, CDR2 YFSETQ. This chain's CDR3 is CASRPGTGLENTEAFF. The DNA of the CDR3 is TGCGCCAGCAGACCCGGGACAGGCCTCGAGAACACTGAAGCTTTCTTT.

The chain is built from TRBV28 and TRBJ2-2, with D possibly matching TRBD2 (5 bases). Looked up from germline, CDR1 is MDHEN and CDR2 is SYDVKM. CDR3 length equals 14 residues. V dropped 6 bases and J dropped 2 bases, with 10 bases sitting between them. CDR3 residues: CASRPGSNTGELFF. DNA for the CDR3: TGTGCCAGCAGACCGGGATCTAACACCGGGGAGCTGTTTTTT.

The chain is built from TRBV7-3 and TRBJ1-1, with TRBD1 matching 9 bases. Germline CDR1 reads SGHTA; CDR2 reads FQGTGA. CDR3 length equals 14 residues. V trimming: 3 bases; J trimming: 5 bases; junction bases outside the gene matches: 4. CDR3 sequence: CASSFKGTGTEAFF. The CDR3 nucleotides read TGTGCCAGCAGCTTTAAGGGGACAGGGACTGAAGCTTTCTTT.

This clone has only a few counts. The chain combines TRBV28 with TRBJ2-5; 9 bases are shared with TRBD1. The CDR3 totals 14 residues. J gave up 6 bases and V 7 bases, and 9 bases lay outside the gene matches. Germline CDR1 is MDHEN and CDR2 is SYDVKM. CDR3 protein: CASTDRTGAQTQYF. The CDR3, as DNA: TGTGCCAGCACCGATAGGACAGGGGCGCAGACCCAGTACTTC.